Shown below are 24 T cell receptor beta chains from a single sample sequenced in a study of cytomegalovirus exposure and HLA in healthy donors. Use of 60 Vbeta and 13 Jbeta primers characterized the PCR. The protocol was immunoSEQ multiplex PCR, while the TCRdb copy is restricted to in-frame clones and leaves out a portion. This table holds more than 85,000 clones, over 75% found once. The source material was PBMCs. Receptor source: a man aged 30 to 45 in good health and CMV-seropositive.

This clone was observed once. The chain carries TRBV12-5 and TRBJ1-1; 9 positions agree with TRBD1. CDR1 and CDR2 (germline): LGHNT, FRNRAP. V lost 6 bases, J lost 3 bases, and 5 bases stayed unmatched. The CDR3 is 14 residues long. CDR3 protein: CASGFDRGDTEAFF. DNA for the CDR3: TGTGCTAGTGGCTTCGACAGGGGGGACACTGAAGCTTTCTTT.

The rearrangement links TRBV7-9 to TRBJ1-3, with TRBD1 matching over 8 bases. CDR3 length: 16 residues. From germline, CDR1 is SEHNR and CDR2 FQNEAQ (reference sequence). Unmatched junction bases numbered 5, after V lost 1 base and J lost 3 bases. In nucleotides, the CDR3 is TGTGCCAGCAGCTTAGGACAGGGGTTTTTTGGAAACACCATATATTTT. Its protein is CASSLGQGFFGNTIYF.

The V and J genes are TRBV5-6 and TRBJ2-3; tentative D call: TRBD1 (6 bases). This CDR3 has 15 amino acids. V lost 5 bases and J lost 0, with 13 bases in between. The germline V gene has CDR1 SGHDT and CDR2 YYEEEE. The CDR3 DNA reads TGTGCCAGCAGAACGACGAGGGGGAGCACAGATACGCAGTATTTT. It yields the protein CASRTTRGSTDTQYF.

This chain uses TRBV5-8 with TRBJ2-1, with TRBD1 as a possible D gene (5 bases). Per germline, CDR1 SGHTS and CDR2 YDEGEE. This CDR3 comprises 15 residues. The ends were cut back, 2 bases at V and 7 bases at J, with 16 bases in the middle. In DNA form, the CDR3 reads TGTGCCAGCAGCTTAGGACGTGCAGGGTGGAATGAGCAGTTCTTC. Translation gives CASSLGRAGWNEQFF. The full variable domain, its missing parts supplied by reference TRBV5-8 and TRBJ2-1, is EAGVTQSPTHLIKTRGQQATLRCSPISGHTSVYWYQQALGLGLQFLLWYDEGEERNRGNFPPRFSGRQFPNYSSELNVNALELEDSALYLCASSLGRAGWNEQFFGPGTRLTVL.

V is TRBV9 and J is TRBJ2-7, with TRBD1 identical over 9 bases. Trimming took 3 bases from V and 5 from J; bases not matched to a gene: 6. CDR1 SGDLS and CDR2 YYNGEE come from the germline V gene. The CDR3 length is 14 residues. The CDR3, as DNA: TGTGCCAGCAGCGCTGGGGACAGGGAACACGAGCAGTACTTC. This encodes CASSAGDREHEQYF.

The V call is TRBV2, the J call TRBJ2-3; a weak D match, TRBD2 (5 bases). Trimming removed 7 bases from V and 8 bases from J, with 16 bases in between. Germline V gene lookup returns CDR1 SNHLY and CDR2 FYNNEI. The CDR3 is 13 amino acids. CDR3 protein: CASTEGSPGTQYF. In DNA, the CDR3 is TGTGCCAGCACCGAGGGCAGCCCAGGTACGCAGTATTTT.

The CDR3 is CASSTVMTNYGYTF. The CDR3 nucleotides are TGTGCCAGCAGTACTGTGATGACTAACTATGGCTACACCTTC. The chain recombines TRBV28 with TRBJ1-2; D is unclear. Germline CDR1 reads MDHEN; CDR2 reads SYDVKM. Trimming took 5 bases from V and 0 from J, leaving 10 bases between them. The CDR3 runs 14 residues.

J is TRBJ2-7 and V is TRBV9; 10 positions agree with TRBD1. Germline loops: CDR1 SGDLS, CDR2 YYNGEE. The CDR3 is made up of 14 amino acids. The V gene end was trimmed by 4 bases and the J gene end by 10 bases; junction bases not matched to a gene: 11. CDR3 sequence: CASSLPPGQGPQYF. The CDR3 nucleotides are TGTGCCAGCAGCTTACCACCGGGACAGGGGCCCCAGTACTTC.

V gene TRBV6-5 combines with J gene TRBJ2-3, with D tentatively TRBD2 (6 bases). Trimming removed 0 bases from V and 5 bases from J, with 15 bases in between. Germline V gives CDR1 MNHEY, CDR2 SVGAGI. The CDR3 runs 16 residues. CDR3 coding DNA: TGTGCCAGCAGTTACTCGCCGGGGTCGGGAGAAGATACGCAGTATTTT. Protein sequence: CASSYSPGSGEDTQYF.

The CDR3 region is CASSSPPGQGDGYTF. CDR3 nucleotides: TGTGCCAGCAGCTCACCTCCGGGACAGGGGGATGGCTACACCTTC. The J gene is TRBJ1-2, the V gene TRBV13; 11 bases match TRBD1. Germline lookup yields CDR1 PRHDT and CDR2 FYEKMQ (reference sequence). The CDR3 runs 15 residues. Trimming cost V 4 bases and J 6 bases; bases outside gene matches: 7.

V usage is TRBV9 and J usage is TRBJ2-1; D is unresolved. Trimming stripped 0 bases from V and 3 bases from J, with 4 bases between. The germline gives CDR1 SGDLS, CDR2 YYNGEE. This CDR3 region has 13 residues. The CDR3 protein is CASSVGVYNEQFF. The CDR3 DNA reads TGTGCCAGCAGCGTAGGAGTCTACAATGAGCAGTTCTTC.

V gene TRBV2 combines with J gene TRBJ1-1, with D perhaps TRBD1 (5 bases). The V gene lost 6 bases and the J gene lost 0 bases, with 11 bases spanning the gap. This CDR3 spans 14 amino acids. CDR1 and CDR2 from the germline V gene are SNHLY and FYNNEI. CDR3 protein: CASRGPEVNTEAFF. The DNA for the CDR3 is TGTGCCAGCAGGGGGCCTGAGGTGAACACTGAAGCTTTCTTT.

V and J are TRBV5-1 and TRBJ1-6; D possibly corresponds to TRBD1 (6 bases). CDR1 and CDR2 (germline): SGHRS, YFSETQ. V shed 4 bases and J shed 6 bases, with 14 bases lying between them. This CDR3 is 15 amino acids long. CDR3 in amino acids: CASSRGGASNSPLHF. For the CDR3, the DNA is TGCGCCAGCAGCCGGGGGGGGGCGAGTAATTCACCCCTCCACTTT.

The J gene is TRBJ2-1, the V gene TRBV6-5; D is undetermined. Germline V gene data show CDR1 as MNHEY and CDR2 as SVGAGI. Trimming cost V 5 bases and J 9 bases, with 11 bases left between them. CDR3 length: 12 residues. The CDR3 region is CASSPILGEQFF. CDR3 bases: TGTGCCAGCAGTCCGATTCTCGGTGAGCAGTTCTTC.

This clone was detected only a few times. CDR3 region: CASRRIGNTIYF. CDR3 DNA sequence: TGTGCCAGCAGGAGAATTGGAAACACCATATATTTT. V usage is TRBV28 and J usage is TRBJ1-3; D call uncertain. V lost 6 bases and J 3 bases, leaving 6 bases between the germline ends. The CDR3 has 12 residues. Germline CDR1 reads MDHEN; CDR2 reads SYDVKM. Full variable domain (rest looked up from reference TRBV28 and TRBJ1-3): DVKVTQSSRYLVKRTGEKVFLECVQDMDHENMFWYRQDPGLGLRLIYFSYDVKMKEKGDIPEGYSVSREKKERFSLILESASTNQTSMYLCASRRIGNTIYFGEGSWLTVV.

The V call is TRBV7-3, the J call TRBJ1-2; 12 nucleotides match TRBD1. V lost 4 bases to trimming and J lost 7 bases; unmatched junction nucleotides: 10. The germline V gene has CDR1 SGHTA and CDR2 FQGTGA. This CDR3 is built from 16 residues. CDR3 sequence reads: CASSSNTGTGGGGYTF. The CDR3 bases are TGTGCCAGCAGCTCGAACACCGGGACAGGGGGCGGTGGCTACACCTTC. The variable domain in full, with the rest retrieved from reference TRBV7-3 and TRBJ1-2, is GAGVSQTPSNKVTEKGKYVELRCDPISGHTALYWYRQSLGQGPEFLIYFQGTGAADDSGLPNDRFFAVRPEGSVSTLKIQRTERGDSAVYLCASSSNTGTGGGGYTFGSGTRLTVV.

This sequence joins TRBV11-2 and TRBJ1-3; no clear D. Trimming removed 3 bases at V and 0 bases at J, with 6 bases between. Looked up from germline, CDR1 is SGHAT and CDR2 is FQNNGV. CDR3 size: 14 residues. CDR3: CASSFVNSGNTIYF. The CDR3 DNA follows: TGTGCCAGCAGCTTCGTAAACTCTGGAAACACCATATATTTT.

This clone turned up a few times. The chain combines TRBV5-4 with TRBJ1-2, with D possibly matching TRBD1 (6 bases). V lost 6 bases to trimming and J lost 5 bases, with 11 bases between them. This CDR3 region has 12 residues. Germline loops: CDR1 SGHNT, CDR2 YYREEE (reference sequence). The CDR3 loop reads CASKSRGYGYTF. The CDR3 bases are TGTGCCAGCAAATCCAGGGGATATGGCTACACCTTC.

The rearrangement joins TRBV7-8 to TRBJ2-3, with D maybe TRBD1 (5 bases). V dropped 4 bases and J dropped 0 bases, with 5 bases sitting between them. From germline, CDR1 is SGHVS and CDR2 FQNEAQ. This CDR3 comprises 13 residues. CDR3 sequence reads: CASSWGSTDTQYF. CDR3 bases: TGTGCCAGCAGCTGGGGCAGCACAGATACGCAGTATTTT.

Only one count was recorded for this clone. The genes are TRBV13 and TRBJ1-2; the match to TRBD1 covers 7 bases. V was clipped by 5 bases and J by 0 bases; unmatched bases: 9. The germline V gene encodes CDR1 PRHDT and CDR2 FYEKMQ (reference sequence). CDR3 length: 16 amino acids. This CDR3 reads CASSPRTGPSNYGYTF. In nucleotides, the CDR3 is TGTGCCAGCAGCCCTAGGACAGGCCCCTCTAACTATGGCTACACCTTC.

The CDR3 coding sequence is TGCGCCAGCAGCCTTCGAGCAGGAAATCAGCCCCAGCATTTT. This codes for CASSLRAGNQPQHF. V usage is TRBV5-1 and J usage is TRBJ1-5; D gene ambiguous. Germline V lookup: CDR1 SGHRS, CDR2 YFSETQ. The CDR3 runs to 14 residues. V shed 4 bases and J shed 4 bases, with 12 bases lying between them.

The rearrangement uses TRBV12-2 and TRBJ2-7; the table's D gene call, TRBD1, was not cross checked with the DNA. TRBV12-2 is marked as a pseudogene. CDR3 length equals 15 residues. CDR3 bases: TGTGCAAGTCGCCTTGGGGACAGACCCCTAGGGGAGCAGTACTTC. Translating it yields CASRLGDRPLGEQYF.

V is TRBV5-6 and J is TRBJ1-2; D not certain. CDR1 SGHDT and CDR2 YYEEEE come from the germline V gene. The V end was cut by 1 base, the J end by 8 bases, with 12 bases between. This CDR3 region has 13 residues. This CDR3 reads CASSLPRSGGYTF. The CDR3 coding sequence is TGTGCCAGCAGCTTGCCCCGCTCGGGAGGCTACACCTTC.

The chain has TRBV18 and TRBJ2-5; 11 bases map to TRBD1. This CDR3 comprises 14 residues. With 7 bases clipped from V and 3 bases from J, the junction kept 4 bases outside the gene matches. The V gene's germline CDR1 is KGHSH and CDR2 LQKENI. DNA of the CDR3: TGTGCCAGCTTAGGACAGGGGGCTGAAGAGACCCAGTACTTC. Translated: CASLGQGAEETQYF.